The present T cell receptor (beta chain) was sequenced within a study of blood T cell repertoires in COVID-19. In the study overall: Whether acute or convalescent, the COVID-19 samples came from the United States, Italy and Spain. The cDNA or gDNA used as material had been derived from T cells, B-cell-depleted T cells, or PBMCs.

Sequenced by immunoSEQ multiplex PCR; TCRdb stores in-frame clones only, minus some. The table shows some 270,000 clones, with around 85% occurring only once. This receptor was obtained from a woman between 65 and 79 years old with acute or convalescent COVID-19. Sequencing used peripheral blood.

The DNA of the CDR3 is TGTGCCAGCAGTTTTCGGGGTGGAAACACCATATATTTT. Encoded protein: CASSFRGGNTIYF. This chain connects TRBV27 to TRBJ1-3; D unresolved. Germline V gene data show CDR1 as MNHEY and CDR2 as SMNVEV (reference sequence). The germline V and J ends were trimmed by 3 bases and 3 bases, with 6 bases remaining between them. The CDR3 covers 13 residues.